This passage covers 32 T cell receptor beta chains from one sample sequenced in a study of OX40 agonist ivuxolimab in advanced cancers. This table comes from immunoSEQ multiplex PCR, and its TCRdb copy is limited to in-frame clones, with some not included. The sample contains 70,000 to 95,000 clones, approximately 79% of which appear only once. Sequenced here: CD4+ or CD8+ T cells sorted from blood, sampled in a trial of the OX40 agonist ivuxolimab. The receptors shown here come from an adult with an advanced solid tumor such as melanoma, head and neck, liver or kidney cancer.

This rearrangement joins TRBV19 to TRBJ2-5, with a possible D match to TRBD2 (6 bases). The CDR3 totals 13 residues. V lost 7 bases and J lost 2, with 11 bases in between. Germline V lookup: CDR1 LNHDA, CDR2 SQIVND (reference sequence). The CDR3 DNA reads TGTGCCAGTATCGGGCGGGGACAAGAGACCCAGTACTTC. It codes for CASIGRGQETQYF.

This clone was recorded a few times. The V and J genes are TRBV27 and TRBJ1-6; D is possibly TRBD1 (5 bases). Trimming cost V 2 bases and J 9 bases, with 11 bases left between them. Germline values: CDR1 MNHEY, CDR2 SMNVEV (reference sequence). The CDR3 is made up of 14 amino acids. The CDR3 DNA is TGTGCCAGCAGTTTAGGACGGGGGGTTTCACCCCTCCACTTT. Translating it yields CASSLGRGVSPLHF.

The J gene is TRBJ2-5, the V gene TRBV5-1, with TRBD2 as a possible D gene (6 bases). The germline gives CDR1 SGHRS, CDR2 YFSETQ. Trimming removed 4 bases from V and 0 bases from J, with 16 bases in between. The CDR3 totals 16 residues. This chain's CDR3 is CASSPGTSRNQETQYF. DNA of the CDR3: TGCGCCAGCAGCCCCGGGACTTCCCGGAACCAAGAGACCCAGTACTTC.

V and J are TRBV5-1 and TRBJ2-7; D remains ambiguous. The V gene lost 4 bases and the J gene lost 0 bases, with 5 bases spanning the gap. Germline V gene lookup returns CDR1 SGHRS and CDR2 YFSETQ. The CDR3 consists of 12 residues. The CDR3: CASSPSSYEQYF. CDR3 nucleotides: TGCGCCAGCAGCCCGAGCTCCTACGAGCAGTACTTC.

The rearrangement joins TRBV5-1 to TRBJ2-7; 7 positions match TRBD1. The V gene's germline CDR1 is SGHRS and CDR2 YFSETQ. This CDR3 contains 15 residues. V was clipped by 3 bases and J by 0 bases; unmatched bases: 6. The DNA of the CDR3 is TGCGCCAGCAGCTCACAACAGGGGAACTCCTACGAGCAGTACTTC. Translating gives CASSSQQGNSYEQYF.

J is TRBJ2-7 and V is TRBV5-6; D may correspond to TRBD1 or TRBD2 (5 bases each). The germline CDR1 and CDR2 sequences are SGHDT and YYEEEE. Between the trimmed V and J ends, which lost 0 bases and 5 bases, there was a span of 12 bases. The CDR3 is made up of 14 amino acids. CDR3 bases: TGTGCCAGCAGCTTGGTTGTGGGGGAAGACGAGCAGTACTTC. This translates into CASSLVVGEDEQYF.

This chain joins TRBV7-7 and TRBJ2-2; possibly TRBD1 for D (5 bases). The CDR3 has 15 residues. CDR1 is SSHAT and CDR2 is FNYEAQ in the germline V gene (reference sequence). Between the trimmed V and J ends, which lost 4 bases and 0 bases, there was a span of 9 bases. CDR3 nucleotides: TGTGCCAGCAGCTGGGGCAGTACGAACACCGGGGAGCTGTTTTTT. This sequence encodes CASSWGSTNTGELFF.

The V call is TRBV6-1, the J call TRBJ2-1; 8 bases align to TRBD2. This CDR3 region has 15 residues. CDR1 and CDR2 from the germline V gene are MNHNS and SASEGT. V lost 6 bases, J lost 6 bases, and 10 bases stayed unmatched. CDR3 protein: CASSLSGGLGNEQFF. The CDR3 nucleotides are TGTGCCAGCAGCCTGAGCGGGGGCCTCGGCAATGAGCAGTTCTTC.

V usage is TRBV7-9 and J usage is TRBJ2-1; 9 positions match TRBD1. With 5 bases clipped from V and 5 bases from J, the junction kept 10 bases outside the gene matches. The CDR3 length is 16 residues. From germline, CDR1 is SEHNR and CDR2 FQNEAQ (reference sequence). The CDR3 reads CASSRNRDRVNNEQFF. CDR3 in DNA: TGTGCCAGCAGCAGAAACCGGGACAGGGTCAACAATGAGCAGTTCTTC.

This clone was observed a few times. The chain is built from TRBV7-6 and TRBJ1-6; no clear D. The V end lost 1 base, the J end lost 7 bases, and 5 bases lay between the germline ends. Germline CDR1 SGHVS, CDR2 FNYEAQ. The CDR3 is 13 amino acids. The CDR3 DNA reads TGTGCCAGCAGCTTAGTTGTCAATTCACCCCTCCACTTT. As protein: CASSLVVNSPLHF. Drawing the rest from reference TRBV7-6 and TRBJ1-6, the complete variable domain is GAGVSQSPRYKVTKRGQDVALRCDPISGHVSLYWYRQALGQGPEFLTYFNYEAQQDKSGLPNDRFSAERPEGSISTLTIQRTEQRDSAMYRCASSLVVNSPLHFGNGTRLTVT.

V is TRBV28 and J is TRBJ2-7, with D tentatively TRBD2 (6 bases). CDR1 MDHEN and CDR2 SYDVKM come from the germline V gene. Trimming stripped 3 bases from V and 7 bases from J, with 22 bases between. This CDR3 has 16 residues. CDR3 region: CASSLEGYSGLREQYF. The CDR3 DNA reads as TGTGCCAGCAGTTTGGAGGGGTACAGTGGGTTGAGGGAGCAGTACTTC.

This clone was seen a handful of times. V is TRBV4-3 and J is TRBJ2-5; weak D call: TRBD1 (6 bases). CDR3 size: 14 residues. V lost 1 base and J 6 bases, leaving 12 bases between the germline ends. The germline CDR1 and CDR2 sequences are LGHNA and YSLEER. CDR3 DNA sequence: TGCGCCAGCAGCCAAGGCGGTCAGGGGAAGACCCAGTACTTC. This codes for CASSQGGQGKTQYF.

The V call is TRBV4-1, the J call TRBJ2-5, with 8 bases fitting TRBD1. The CDR3 length is 19 residues. The V and J ends lost 0 bases and 0 bases, in that order; junction bases with no gene match: 12. Per germline, CDR1 MGHRA and CDR2 YSYEKL. The CDR3, as DNA: TGCGCCAGCAGCCAAGATTGGGGCCCGGGACAGGTGTACCAAGAGACCCAGTACTTC. Its protein product is CASSQDWGPGQVYQETQYF.

In DNA form, the CDR3 reads TGTGCCAGCAGCGCGGATCCAGGCCCCGGGGGTGGCTACACCTTC. Its translation: CASSADPGPGGGYTF. V usage is TRBV9 and J usage is TRBJ1-2; D possibly corresponds to TRBD1 (5 bases). The V end lost 3 bases, the J end lost 7 bases, and 19 bases lay between the germline ends. CDR1 is SGDLS and CDR2 is YYNGEE in the germline V gene. This CDR3 comprises 15 residues. Using reference TRBV9 and TRBJ1-2 for the parts outside the CDR3, the full variable domain is DSGVTQTPKHLITATGQRVTLRCSPRSGDLSVYWYQQSLDQGLQFLIQYYNGEERAKGNILERFSAQQFPDLHSELNLSSLELGDSALYFCASSADPGPGGGYTFGSGTRLTVV.

The chain joins TRBV28 to TRBJ1-1; the D gene is possibly TRBD1 (6 bases). Germline-derived CDR1 and CDR2 are MDHEN and SYDVKM. This CDR3 is 13 amino acids long. The V and J ends lost 6 bases and 0 bases respectively, with 8 bases between them. CDR3 protein: CASSRQVNTEAFF. Here the CDR3 DNA reads TGTGCCAGCAGCCGACAGGTGAACACTGAAGCTTTCTTT.

The genes are TRBV28 and TRBJ2-1; 8 positions match TRBD2. Germline CDR1 and CDR2: MDHEN and SYDVKM. The CDR3 contains 16 residues. V was clipped by 3 bases and J by 6 bases; unmatched bases: 10. In DNA form, the CDR3 reads TGTGCCAGCAGTTTCGGGGGGGCTACAATGAGCAATGAGCAGTTCTTC. The encoded protein is CASSFGGATMSNEQFF. The variable domain in full, with the rest retrieved from reference TRBV28 and TRBJ2-1, is DVKVTQSSRYLVKRTGEKVFLECVQDMDHENMFWYRQDPGLGLRLIYFSYDVKMKEKGDIPEGYSVSREKKERFSLILESASTNQTSMYLCASSFGGATMSNEQFFGPGTRLTVL.

V and J are TRBV7-6 and TRBJ2-1; 8 bases are shared with TRBD2. After removal of 0 bases from V and 3 bases from J, the junction contained 4 bases not matched to a gene. The V gene's germline CDR1 is SGHVS and CDR2 FNYEAQ. This CDR3 region has 16 residues. The CDR3 loop is CASSLASGGLYNEQFF. CDR3 nucleotides: TGTGCCAGCAGCTTAGCGAGCGGGGGCCTCTACAATGAGCAGTTCTTC.

The chain uses TRBV20-1 and TRBJ2-7; either TRBD1 or TRBD2 may fit D (5 bases each). There are 11 residues in the CDR3. The V gene lost 6 bases and the J gene lost 4 bases, with 10 bases spanning the gap. Germline V lookup: CDR1 DFQATT, CDR2 SNEGSKA (reference sequence). DNA for the CDR3: TGCAGTGCGGGACGCCAATACGAGCAGTACTTC. This encodes CSAGRQYEQYF.

The rearrangement uses TRBV18 and TRBJ2-3; no reliable D call. Trimming left V 4 bases short and J 5 bases short, with 7 bases between. CDR1 and CDR2 from the germline V gene are KGHSH and LQKENI. The CDR3 totals 12 residues. Written as DNA, the CDR3 is TGTGCCAGCTCACTATCTGGAGATACGCAGTATTTT. Protein product: CASSLSGDTQYF.

The chain recombines TRBV14 with TRBJ2-1; D is uncertain. Germline V gene data show CDR1 as SGHDN and CDR2 as FVKESK. CDR3 size: 12 residues. The ends were cut back, 1 base at V and 8 bases at J, with 6 bases in the middle. The chain's CDR3 is CASSQVGYEQFF. CDR3 bases: TGTGCCAGCAGCCAAGTGGGCTATGAGCAGTTCTTC.

The J gene is TRBJ2-3, the V gene TRBV6-1; tentative D call: TRBD2 (5 bases). The germline V and J ends were trimmed by 4 bases and 3 bases, with 11 bases remaining between them. Germline CDR1 is MNHNS and CDR2 is SASEGT. This CDR3 has 14 amino acids. The CDR3 here is CASSAASLTDTQYF. DNA of the CDR3: TGTGCCAGCAGTGCGGCTAGCCTAACAGATACGCAGTATTTT.

This chain joins TRBV7-3 and TRBJ1-5; D gene uncertain. Trimming removed 5 bases from V and 4 bases from J, with 9 bases in between. The CDR3 contains 13 residues. Germline CDR1 is SGHTA and CDR2 is FQGTGA. The CDR3 here is CASSIQPNQPQHF. The CDR3 region has the DNA TGTGCCAGCAGCATACAGCCGAATCAGCCCCAGCATTTT.

This clone was counted only a few times. The chain combines TRBV5-1 with TRBJ1-3, with 11 bases identical to TRBD1. CDR3 size: 16 residues. Looked up from germline, CDR1 is SGHRS and CDR2 is YFSETQ. Trimming at V came to 5 bases and at J to 3 bases, leaving 7 bases not matched to a gene. The CDR3 DNA is TGCGCCAGCAGTGACCCGGGACAGGGGGATGGAAACACCATATATTTT. It is translated as CASSDPGQGDGNTIYF.

The gene calls are TRBV2 and TRBJ2-5, with D uncertain. Matching the DNA end better, TRBJ2-7 makes the J call doubtful. This CDR3 region has 13 residues. The germline V gene has CDR1 SNHLY and CDR2 FYNNEI. DNA of the CDR3: TGTGCCAGCAAGGTGACTTTCCTCTACGAGCAGTACTTC. Amino acid sequence: CASKVTFLYEQYF.

The rearrangement joins TRBV19 to TRBJ1-5; D is uncertain. The CDR3 sequence is 15 residues long. Germline assignment: CDR1 LNHDA and CDR2 SQIVND (reference sequence). Deletions cut 3 bases from V and 2 bases from J, with 11 bases between. DNA of the CDR3: TGTGCCAGTAGTATCGCAGGTCTCGGCAATCAGCCCCAGCATTTT. Protein sequence: CASSIAGLGNQPQHF.

This sequence joins TRBV6-5 and TRBJ2-7; D is unresolved. Trimming pared 6 bases from V and 3 bases from J, leaving 18 bases between. The CDR3 is 15 residues long. The germline V gene encodes CDR1 MNHEY and CDR2 SVGAGI. CDR3 sequence reads: CASRKGRFADYEQYF. CDR3 in DNA: TGTGCCAGCAGAAAGGGTCGATTCGCTGACTACGAGCAGTACTTC.

This chain connects TRBV7-3 to TRBJ2-2; weak D call: TRBD2 (5 bases). V was clipped by 5 bases and J by 1 base, with 8 bases between them. CDR1 is SGHTA and CDR2 is FQGTGA in the germline V gene. The CDR3 sequence is 14 residues long. CDR3 nucleotide sequence: TGTGCCAGCAGCATTACTAGGAACACCGGGGAGCTGTTTTTT. Protein: CASSITRNTGELFF.

The chain recombines TRBV7-6 with TRBJ1-6, with TRBD1 as a possible D gene (5 bases). Germline loops: CDR1 SGHVS, CDR2 FNYEAQ. Trimming removed 5 bases from V and 13 bases from J, with 15 bases in between. The CDR3 extends over 13 amino acids. Here the CDR3 DNA reads TGTGCCAGCAGCCTAGGTATTCGGGGGCCCCTCCACTTT. Translated, it gives CASSLGIRGPLHF.

This clone was detected once. This chain uses TRBV7-2 with TRBJ2-7; D remains unclear. Germline-derived CDR1 and CDR2 are SGHTA and FQGNSA. The CDR3 spans 11 residues. The CDR3 DNA reads TGTGCTAGTGGTCTCGGCGTCGAGCAGTACTTC. Translating gives CASGLGVEQYF. Filled out from reference TRBV7-2 and TRBJ2-7, the complete variable domain reads GAGVSQSPSNKVTEKGKDVELRCDPISGHTALYWYRQSLGQGLEFLIYFQGNSAPDKSGLPSDRFSAERTGGSVSTLTIQRTQQEDSAVYLCASGLGVEQYFGPGTRLTVT.

This clone was counted a few times. The chain recombines TRBV7-3 with TRBJ2-2, with TRBD1 identical over 8 bases. The CDR3 sequence is 16 residues long. J lost 4 bases, V lost 5 bases, and 9 bases had no gene match. From germline, CDR1 is SGHTA and CDR2 FQGTGA. The chain's CDR3 is CASSRTQGAGTGELFF. DNA of the CDR3: TGTGCCAGCAGCCGAACTCAGGGGGCAGGCACCGGGGAGCTGTTTTTT. The variable domain in full, completed from reference TRBV7-3 and TRBJ2-2, reads GAGVSQTPSNKVTEKGKYVELRCDPISGHTALYWYRQSLGQGPEFLIYFQGTGAADDSGLPNDRFFAVRPEGSVSTLKIQRTERGDSAVYLCASSRTQGAGTGELFFGEGSRLTVL.

The rearrangement uses TRBV4-2 and TRBJ1-1, with 7 bases aligning to TRBD1. Losses at the gene ends were 0 bases for V and 4 bases for J; bases not matched to a gene: 5. CDR3 length equals 15 residues. From germline, CDR1 is LGHNA and CDR2 YNFKEQ. The CDR3 DNA reads TGTGCCAGCAGCCAAGAATTAAACAGGGGCACTGAAGCTTTCTTT. Translated, it gives CASSQELNRGTEAFF.

The chain joins TRBV28 to TRBJ1-4; D gene unclear. V gave up 6 bases and J gave up 11 bases, with 19 bases separating them. The V gene's germline CDR1 is MDHEN and CDR2 SYDVKM. The CDR3 length is 14 residues. In DNA, the CDR3 is TGTGCCAGCAGACCCACCCTGGCTAGAGAGAAACTGTTTTTT. Translated, it gives CASRPTLAREKLFF.